The rows below give T cell receptor beta chains drawn from one sample of a study of blood T cell repertoires in COVID-19. The protocol was immunoSEQ multiplex PCR, while the TCRdb copy is restricted to in-frame clones and leaves out a portion. The data show about 170,000 clones, 83% seen once. Source material: peripheral blood. These receptors originate from a woman aged 70 to 79 who had recovered from COVID-19. The CDR3 runs from the conserved cysteine through the conserved F or W. A D gene is named only where the DNA matches it firmly. Size tells how often a clone was seen (once, few, many) or the class of an expanded clone, and some rows leave it out.

j_call clone_size d_call v_call cdr3_nt cdr3_aa
TRBJ2-5 NA NA TRBV2 TGTGCCAGCAGTGCCACAGGACGGGAAGAGACCCAGTACTTC CASSATGREETQYF
TRBJ2-7 NA TRBD1 TRBV2 TGTGCCAGCCGTGGGACAGGGGGCGGCGAGCAGTACTTC CASRGTGGGEQYF
TRBJ2-6 NA TRBD1 TRBV19 TGTGCCAGTACTGCAGGGGGTCGGTCTGGGGCCAACGTCCTGACTTTC CASTAGGRSGANVLTF
TRBJ1-4 NA TRBD1 TRBV7-6 TGTGCCAGCAGCCCTGAAGGGACAGGGCGGGAAAAACTGTTTTTT CASSPEGTGREKLFF
TRBJ1-2 many NA TRBV5-6 TGTGCCAGCAGCTTGGCCCAGGGCTATGGCTACACCTTC CASSLAQGYGYTF
TRBJ2-2 NA TRBD2 TRBV11-3 TGTGCCAGCAGCCGACTAGCGGGGGCCACCGGGGAGCTGTTTTTT CASSRLAGATGELFF
TRBJ2-3 NA TRBD2 TRBV5-1 TGCGCCAGCAGCTTGGCCGGGACTAGCGGGAGGGCCGCAGATACGCAGTATTTT CASSLAGTSGRAADTQYF
TRBJ2-1 NA TRBD2 TRBV29-1 TGCAGCGTTGGTGTGGGACTAGCGCCCGACAATGAGCAGTTCTTC CSVGVGLAPDNEQFF
TRBJ1-4 NA NA TRBV18 TGTGCCAGCCGGGGGGTCCTGGGTGAAAAACTGTTTTTT CASRGVLGEKLFF
TRBJ1-2 NA TRBD1 TRBV5-5 TGTGCCAGCAGCCCGGGACAGGGACCTTATGGCTACACCTTC CASSPGQGPYGYTF
TRBJ2-1 NA NA TRBV18 TGTGCCAGCTCACCTCCTACGGGGATCCCGCAGTTCTTC CASSPPTGIPQFF
TRBJ1-5 few NA TRBV19 TGTGCCAGTAGTAACTTCCGACAGGGCAATCAGCCCCAGCATTTT CASSNFRQGNQPQHF
TRBJ2-7 few NA TRBV9 TGTGCCAGCAGCGTAGGCGGGAACAACTACGAGCAGTACTTC CASSVGGNNYEQYF
TRBJ1-1 once NA TRBV10-2 TGCGCCAGCAGTGAGCTTAGGAACACTGAAGCTTTCTTT CASSELRNTEAFF
TRBJ1-6 NA NA TRBV30 TGTGCCTGGAGTTACAGAAATAATTCACCCCTCCACTTT CAWSYRNNSPLHF
TRBJ1-5 NA TRBD1 TRBV29-1 TGCAGCGTTGGGGGGCCAGAGGGGGCTTCGCCCCAGCATTTT CSVGGPEGASPQHF
TRBJ1-6 NA NA TRBV28 TGTGCCAGCAAGGGCACGGAGGGCGGGTATAATTCACCCCTCCACTTT CASKGTEGGYNSPLHF
TRBJ2-7 NA TRBD1 TRBV19 TGTGCCAGTAGCCTTGACAGGGGGTCTTCCTACGAGCAGTACTTC CASSLDRGSSYEQYF
TRBJ1-4 NA NA TRBV2 TGTGCCAGCAAAGGGACAACAACTAATGAAAAACTGTTTTTT CASKGTTTNEKLFF
TRBJ2-1 NA NA TRBV6-1 TGTGCCAGCAGTGAAGGGGCTTCCGCTAGCGCTATGGATGAGCAGTTCTTC CASSEGASASAMDEQFF
TRBJ2-1 once TRBD2 TRBV5-4 TGTGCCAGCAGCCCCGGGGGGGAGTGGGGCAATGAGCAGTTCTTC CASSPGGEWGNEQFF
TRBJ1-1 NA NA TRBV28 TGTGCCAGCAGTTCCACCAGGGGATTGAACACTGAAGCTTTCTTT CASSSTRGLNTEAFF
TRBJ1-2 NA TRBD1 TRBV2 TGTGCCAGCCAGGTCAGGGGGCTGGGGGGCTACACCTTC CASQVRGLGGYTF
TRBJ2-2 NA NA TRBV28 TGTGCCAGCAGTCCAGGAGGGACGAACACCGGGGAGCTGTTTTTT CASSPGGTNTGELFF
TRBJ2-1 NA TRBD2 TRBV6-5 TGTGCCAGCAGTTACCCCAGCGGGGGCCCCAATGAGCAGTTCTTC CASSYPSGGPNEQFF
TRBJ1-1 NA NA TRBV7-9 TGTGCCAGCAGCTTAGGTACAGGCGCCCGGACTGAAGCTTTCTTT CASSLGTGARTEAFF
TRBJ1-4 NA TRBD1 TRBV29-1 TGCAGCGTTGAAGTCCAGACAGGGGCTAATGAAAAACTGTTTTTT CSVEVQTGANEKLFF
TRBJ1-6 few NA TRBV5-6 TGTGCCAGCAGCCCAGGGTTGAATTCACCCCTCCACTTT CASSPGLNSPLHF
TRBJ2-7 NA NA TRBV28 TGTGCCAGCAGTTTACCCCACACGGGAAGCTCCTACGAGCAGTACTTC CASSLPHTGSSYEQYF
TRBJ1-6 NA NA TRBV6-4 TGTGCCAGCAGCGCCACAGGTGATAATTCACCCCTCCACTTT CASSATGDNSPLHF
TRBJ1-4 NA NA TRBV28 TGTGCCAGCAGGGGGAGGACTAATGAAAAACTGTTTTTT CASRGRTNEKLFF
TRBJ2-1 NA TRBD2 TRBV28 TGTGCCAGCAGTTTAGCGGGAGGGTTCCACAATGAGCAGTTCTTC CASSLAGGFHNEQFF
TRBJ2-3 NA TRBD1 TRBV7-3 TGTGCCAGCAGGACACAGGGGTTCACAGATACGCAGTATTTT CASRTQGFTDTQYF
TRBJ2-7 NA NA TRBV11-2 TGTGCCAGCACCCCTTCGCGGCAGGGAAGTGGCGAGCAGTACTTC CASTPSRQGSGEQYF
TRBJ1-5 NA TRBD1 TRBV6-5 TGTGCCAGCACCCCGGGACAGTTCTATCAGCCCCAGCATTTT CASTPGQFYQPQHF
TRBJ1-1 NA NA TRBV24-1 TGTGCCACCACAGCGGGGGAGAACACTGAAGCTTTCTTT CATTAGENTEAFF
TRBJ2-5 NA NA TRBV2 TGTGCCAGCAGTCCCCTGGCAGGCCCTCGCCAAGAGACCCAGTACTTC CASSPLAGPRQETQYF
TRBJ1-4 NA TRBD1 TRBV6-2/TRBV6-3 TGTGCCAGCAGCCCAGGGGGCCTCGATGAAAAACTGTTTTTT CASSPGGLDEKLFF
TRBJ2-5 NA NA TRBV5-5 TGTGCCAGCAGCTTGGGCCTCAGGGGAGAGACCCAGTACTTC CASSLGLRGETQYF
TRBJ2-2 NA NA TRBV7-9 TGTGCCACCCCTAGTGGAGTCCCCGGGGAGCTGTTTTTT CATPSGVPGELFF
TRBJ2-7 once NA TRBV6-2/TRBV6-3 TGTGCCAGCAGTTACCGTCGGCGGGACCTACAATACGAGCAGTACTTC CASSYRRRDLQYEQYF
TRBJ1-5 NA NA TRBV6-2/TRBV6-3 TGTGCCAGCAGTTACCGTCCGAATCAGCCCCAGCATTTT CASSYRPNQPQHF
TRBJ1-1 NA NA TRBV7-2 TGTGCCAGCCCATGGGGGCCCGCAGCCCTGGGGGTTTTCTTT CASPWGPAALGVFF
TRBJ2-5 NA TRBD2 TRBV9 TGTGCCAGCAGCCCGCCGGGACTAGGCCCCCGGGAGACCCAGTACTTC CASSPPGLGPRETQYF
TRBJ2-2 NA TRBD2 TRBV27 TGTGCCAGCAGTTTGCTAGCGGGAGTCGGCACCGGGGAGCTGTTTTTT CASSLLAGVGTGELFF
TRBJ2-1 NA TRBD1 TRBV10-3 TGTGCCATCAGCACACAGGGGATGACCTACAATGAGCAGTTCTTC CAISTQGMTYNEQFF
TRBJ1-1 NA NA TRBV19 TGTGCCAGTAGTGCTCACAGGGCATCGGGCACTGAAGCTTTCTTT CASSAHRASGTEAFF
TRBJ1-5 once TRBD1 TRBV18 TGTGCCAGCTCACCTAAACCTCAGGGGGGTCAGCCCCAGCATTTT CASSPKPQGGQPQHF
TRBJ1-3 NA TRBD1 TRBV7-9 TGTGCCAGCAGCCCAGCCGGGGACAGTAGGGGAAACACCATATATTTT CASSPAGDSRGNTIYF
TRBJ2-2 NA TRBD1 TRBV5-1 TGCGCCAGCAGCTTTGGGCCAGGGGGGAACACCGGGGAGCTGTTTTTT CASSFGPGGNTGELFF
TRBJ1-3 NA TRBD1 TRBV28 TGTGCCAGCAGTTTCCAGGGGGGACTCTCTGGAAACACCATATATTTT CASSFQGGLSGNTIYF
TRBJ1-6 few TRBD1 TRBV6-5 TGTGCCAGCAGACGGACAGGAACTAATTCACCCCTCCACTTT CASRRTGTNSPLHF
TRBJ2-7 NA NA TRBV12-3/TRBV12-4 TGTGCCAGCAGTTCCGGGTACGAGCAGTACTTC CASSSGYEQYF
TRBJ1-1 NA NA TRBV5-1 TGCGCCAGCGGGTCGCTACCAGGGGCAATGAACACTGAAGCTTTCTTT CASGSLPGAMNTEAFF
TRBJ2-7 NA TRBD2 TRBV29-1 TGCAGCGTTGATGGGTGGGATGGGATAGCGGGAGGGTACGAGCAGTACTTC CSVDGWDGIAGGYEQYF
TRBJ2-3 NA NA TRBV27 TGTGCCAGCAGTTCCCCTCGTGGGGGGGCTGGCACAGATACGCAGTATTTT CASSSPRGGAGTDTQYF
TRBJ2-7 NA TRBD2 TRBV19 TGTGCCAGTAGGGCTAGCGGGGCCTCCTACGAGCAGTACTTC CASRASGASYEQYF
TRBJ2-1 NA NA TRBV7-9 TGTGCCGTCCAAGCGGAATCCTACAATGAGCAGTTCTTC CAVQAESYNEQFF
TRBJ2-6 NA TRBD1 TRBV5-1 TGCGCCAGCAGCTTTGGGACAGGTGGAGGGGCCAACGTCCTGACTTTC CASSFGTGGGANVLTF
TRBJ1-6 NA NA TRBV6-5 TGTGCCAGCATCCGGGAGGCTTTGGTCAATTCACCCCTCCACTTT CASIREALVNSPLHF